Shown below are 21 T cell receptor beta chains from a single sample sequenced in a study of T cell responses to AZD1222 COVID-19 vaccine. Data came from immunoSEQ multiplex PCR; TCRdb stores just in-frame clones and leaves some out. The table includes roughly 150,000 clones, roughly 90% detected once. The sample consisted of peripheral blood, taken on day 0 of AZD1222 vaccination. These receptors were collected from an adult in good health.

This sequence joins TRBV28 and TRBJ1-1, with D unclear. CDR3 size: 13 residues. V lost 3 bases, J lost 8 bases, and 13 bases lay in between. In germline, CDR1 is MDHEN, CDR2 SYDVKM. The CDR3 DNA sequence: TGTGCCAGCAGTTTTAACCCAGAGTTCGAAGCTTTCTTT. This codes for CASSFNPEFEAFF. The whole variable domain, remainder taken from reference TRBV28 and TRBJ1-1, is DVKVTQSSRYLVKRTGEKVFLECVQDMDHENMFWYRQDPGLGLRLIYFSYDVKMKEKGDIPEGYSVSREKKERFSLILESASTNQTSMYLCASSFNPEFEAFFGQGTRLTVV.

J is TRBJ1-2 and V is TRBV24-1, with D possibly being TRBD1 (5 bases). The CDR3 spans 14 residues. CDR1 is KGHDR and CDR2 is SFDVKD in the germline V gene. Trimming removed 4 bases at V and 5 bases at J, with 13 bases between. CDR3 residues: CATSDSYSGYGYTF. Here the CDR3 DNA reads TGTGCCACCAGTGACTCATACTCAGGGTATGGCTACACCTTC.

The CDR3 spells CASSPGRGGGYTF. The CDR3 DNA follows: TGCGCCAGCAGCCCGGGCCGGGGGGGTGGCTACACCTTC. This chain joins TRBV5-1 and TRBJ1-2; possible D gene TRBD1, 5 bases. Germline-derived CDR1 and CDR2 are SGHRS and YFSETQ. This CDR3 is built from 13 residues. Trimming took 4 bases from V and 7 from J, leaving 14 bases between them.

The rearrangement joins TRBV2 to TRBJ2-1, with 10 bases fitting TRBD2. The CDR3 covers 15 residues. Unmatched junction bases numbered 3, after V lost 3 bases and J lost 4 bases. Per germline, CDR1 SNHLY and CDR2 FYNNEI. The CDR3 bases are TGTGCCAGCAGTGAGCTAGCGGGAGTTTACAATGAGCAGTTCTTC. Amino acid sequence: CASSELAGVYNEQFF. The variable domain in full, completed from reference TRBV2 and TRBJ2-1, reads EPEVTQTPSHQVTQMGQEVILRCVPISNHLYFYWYRQILGQKVEFLVSFYNNEISEKSEIFDDQFSVERPDGSNFTLKIRSTKLEDSAMYFCASSELAGVYNEQFFGPGTRLTVL.

The rearrangement links TRBV2 to TRBJ1-5, with unresolved D. Germline V CDR1 and CDR2: SNHLY, FYNNEI. Deletions cut 1 base from V and 1 base from J, with 11 bases between. This CDR3 has 16 amino acids. The CDR3 here is CASSEEVVVSNQPQHF. CDR3 in DNA: TGTGCCAGCAGTGAAGAGGTGGTTGTGAGCAATCAGCCCCAGCATTTT.

CDR3 bases: TGCGCCAGCAGCCCTAGACTAGCGGGAGGTGGCGAGCAGTACTTC. It specifies CASSPRLAGGGEQYF. V and J are TRBV4-1 and TRBJ2-7, with 13 bases lining up with TRBD2. This CDR3 region has 15 residues. Germline V CDR1 and CDR2: MGHRA, YSYEKL. With V trimmed by 4 bases and J by 6 bases, 6 bases remained unmatched.

The V call is TRBV4-2, the J call TRBJ2-6; D unclear. CDR1 is LGHNA and CDR2 is YNFKEQ in the germline V gene. V lost 0 bases and J lost 4, with 16 bases in between. The CDR3 extends over 18 amino acids. This chain's CDR3 is CASSQEVKGLLGANVLTF. The CDR3 nucleotides are TGTGCCAGCAGCCAAGAAGTGAAGGGCCTCCTAGGGGCCAACGTCCTGACTTTC.

The V call is TRBV30, the J call TRBJ2-1, with 13 bases fitting TRBD2. The CDR3 loop spans 15 amino acids. Germline trimming cut 7 bases from V and 9 bases from J; bases unmatched to any gene: 12. Germline V CDR1 and CDR2: GTSNPN, SVGIG (reference sequence). CDR3 in amino acids: CAFKPGLAGRGEQFF. DNA for the CDR3: TGTGCCTTTAAGCCGGGACTAGCGGGACGGGGTGAGCAGTTCTTC.

The chain links TRBV7-3 to TRBJ1-6; maybe TRBD1 (6 bases). The V end was cut by 4 bases, the J end by 5 bases, with 12 bases between. The CDR3 sequence is 15 residues long. The germline gives CDR1 SGHTA, CDR2 FQGTGA. DNA for the CDR3: TGTGCCAGCAGCTCGACAGGCGTTAATAATTCACCCCTCCACTTT. It yields the protein CASSSTGVNNSPLHF.

This chain joins TRBV20-1 and TRBJ2-1; weak D call: TRBD1 (5 bases). Trimming shortened V by 4 bases and J by 10 bases, and 11 bases separated the two germline ends. This CDR3 comprises 11 residues. The germline V gene encodes CDR1 DFQATT and CDR2 SNEGSKA (reference sequence). In nucleotides, the CDR3 is TGCAGTGCTAAGGGGTCCTCGGAGCAGTTCTTC. This gives the protein CSAKGSSEQFF.

To note about this clone: The same CDR3 is also encoded by other DNA sequences in this sample. This sequence joins TRBV27 and TRBJ2-7; D gene uncertain. Between the trimmed V and J ends, which lost 1 base and 4 bases, there was a span of 11 bases. The germline V gene encodes CDR1 MNHEY and CDR2 SMNVEV (reference sequence). The CDR3 has 14 amino acids. CDR3 region: CASSLLGKEYEQYF. Here the CDR3 DNA reads TGTGCCAGCAGTTTATTAGGGAAGGAGTACGAGCAGTACTTC.

The rearrangement joins TRBV5-1 to TRBJ2-7, with 7 positions matching TRBD2. Germline trimming cut 4 bases from V and 2 bases from J; bases unmatched to any gene: 12. The germline CDR1 and CDR2 sequences are SGHRS and YFSETQ. The CDR3 runs to 16 residues. Written as DNA, the CDR3 is TGCGCCAGCAGCCCTGGTTCTAGCGGCAGACCCTACGAGCAGTACTTC. It translates to CASSPGSSGRPYEQYF.

The sample holds one count of this clone. The chain employs TRBV4-1 and TRBJ1-1, with 7 positions matching TRBD1. J gave up 4 bases and V 0 bases, and 5 bases lay outside the gene matches. This CDR3 spans 15 amino acids. In germline, CDR1 is MGHRA, CDR2 YSYEKL. This CDR3 reads CASSQEARGSTEAFF. The CDR3 DNA follows: TGCGCCAGCAGCCAAGAAGCCAGGGGGTCCACTGAAGCTTTCTTT.

V and J are TRBV5-4 and TRBJ1-2; D might be TRBD1 (5 bases). This CDR3 comprises 15 residues. Trimming took off 0 bases at V and 5 bases at J, with 14 bases between the two ends. CDR1 SGHNT and CDR2 YYREEE come from the germline V gene (reference sequence). The CDR3 coding sequence is TGTGCCAGCAGCTTGGGGGGACGTCGGATATATGGCTACACCTTC. Its translation is CASSLGGRRIYGYTF.

The chain links TRBV30 to TRBJ2-2; D could derive from TRBD1 or TRBD2 (6 bases each). The CDR3 extends over 16 amino acids. Germline-derived CDR1 and CDR2 are GTSNPN and SVGIG (reference sequence). Trimming cost V 3 bases and J 4 bases, with 18 bases left between them. The CDR3 DNA sequence: TGTGCCTGGAGGTTGGGGGGCTCGGAATTCACCGGGGAGCTGTTTTTT. Protein: CAWRLGGSEFTGELFF.

The chain couples TRBV24-1 to TRBJ1-3; TRBD1 might be the D (5 bases). The CDR3 is 16 amino acids. V dropped 3 bases and J dropped 0 bases, with 11 bases sitting between them. CDR1 and CDR2 (germline): KGHDR, SFDVKD. The DNA of the CDR3 is TGTGCCACCAGTGATCCGACAGCCAGCTCTGGAAACACCATATATTTT. This sequence encodes CATSDPTASSGNTIYF.

V is TRBV28 and J is TRBJ1-3, with D possibly TRBD1 on 6 matching bases. Looked up from germline, CDR1 is MDHEN and CDR2 is SYDVKM. The CDR3 runs to 15 residues. Trimming took 5 bases from V and 0 from J, leaving 11 bases between them. The CDR3 is CASSPSGASGNTIYF. The CDR3 coding sequence is TGTGCCAGCAGTCCCTCGGGGGCCTCTGGAAACACCATATATTTT.

This chain connects TRBV19 to TRBJ2-4, with 14 bases fitting TRBD2. Losses at the gene ends were 8 bases for V and 1 base for J; bases not matched to a gene: 7. The CDR3 covers 17 residues. Germline V gives CDR1 LNHDA, CDR2 SQIVND (reference sequence). CDR3 residues: CASRRLAGGGAKNIQYF. The CDR3 bases are TGTGCCAGTCGGAGACTAGCGGGAGGGGGGGCCAAAAACATTCAGTACTTC. Full variable domain (missing parts from reference TRBV19 and TRBJ2-4): DGGITQSPKYLFRKEGQNVTLSCEQNLNHDAMYWYRQDPGQGLRLIYYSQIVNDFQKGDIAEGYSVSREKKESFPLTVTSAQKNPTAFYLCASRRLAGGGAKNIQYFGAGTRLSVL.

The chain couples TRBV7-3 to TRBJ1-1; a weak D match, TRBD1 (6 bases). The V end lost 8 bases, the J end lost 4 bases, and 17 bases lay between the germline ends. This CDR3 is 14 amino acids long. Germline CDR1 reads SGHTA; CDR2 reads FQGTGA. The CDR3 reads CASGLGGAGTEAFF. The CDR3 region has the DNA TGTGCCAGCGGCCTTGGGGGGGCTGGCACTGAAGCTTTCTTT.

The chain uses TRBV5-5 and TRBJ2-1; 12 bases map to TRBD2. CDR1 SGHKS and CDR2 YYEKEE come from the germline V gene (reference sequence). The V and J ends lost 2 bases and 0 bases, in that order; junction bases with no gene match: 6. CDR3 size: 18 residues. The CDR3 loop reads CASSLPGLAGGSYNEQFF. The CDR3 DNA sequence: TGTGCCAGCAGCTTACCGGGACTAGCGGGCGGCTCCTACAATGAGCAGTTCTTC. Full variable domain (rest looked up from reference TRBV5-5 and TRBJ2-1): DAGVTQSPTHLIKTRGQQVTLRCSPISGHKSVSWYQQVLGQGPQFIFQYYEKEERGRGNFPDRFSARQFPNYSSELNVNALLLGDSALYLCASSLPGLAGGSYNEQFFGPGTRLTVL.

This chain connects TRBV9 to TRBJ2-5; D is possibly TRBD1 or TRBD2 (5 bases each). The length of the CDR3 is 14 residues. CDR1 SGDLS and CDR2 YYNGEE come from the germline V gene. The V end lost 3 bases, the J end lost 7 bases, and 16 bases lay between the germline ends. CDR3 coding DNA: TGTGCCAGCAGCGCGCGCCAGGGACCCACGACCCAGTACTTC. Protein product: CASSARQGPTTQYF.